The 28 T cell receptor beta chains below come from one sample, sequenced in a study of blood T cell repertoires in COVID-19. Measured with immunoSEQ multiplex PCR; TCRdb has only the in-frame clones, and not every one. Of about 260,000 clones listed, 85% to 90% are singletons. The sequenced sample consisted of peripheral blood. These TCRs come from a woman aged 55-69 years with COVID-19, enrolled during active disease.

J is TRBJ2-7 and V is TRBV19; perhaps TRBD1 as D (6 bases). V was pared by 9 bases and J by 0 bases, with 12 bases between. Germline CDR1 and CDR2: LNHDA and SQIVND (reference sequence). This CDR3 has 13 amino acids. The CDR3 region has the DNA TGTGCCAGCCAGGGGACCTACTCCTACGAGCAGTACTTC. Translated, it gives CASQGTYSYEQYF. Full variable domain (rest looked up from reference TRBV19 and TRBJ2-7): DGGITQSPKYLFRKEGQNVTLSCEQNLNHDAMYWYRQDPGQGLRLIYYSQIVNDFQKGDIAEGYSVSREKKESFPLTVTSAQKNPTAFYLCASQGTYSYEQYFGPGTRLTVT.

This clone has a handful of counts. This chain links TRBV28 with TRBJ2-7, with TRBD2 matching over 7 bases. CDR3 length equals 14 residues. Germline V gene data show CDR1 as MDHEN and CDR2 as SYDVKM. After removal of 8 bases from V and 2 bases from J, the junction contained 9 bases not matched to a gene. CDR3 DNA: TGTGCCAGCCTACCCAGCGGGGCAACCTACGAGCAGTACTTC. It yields the protein CASLPSGATYEQYF.

V is TRBV6-2 or TRBV6-3 and J is TRBJ1-5; D not resolved. This CDR3 has 14 residues. The V gene's germline CDR1 is MNHEY and CDR2 SVGEGT. The V and J ends lost 2 bases and 4 bases respectively, with 9 bases between them. The CDR3 bases are TGTGCCAGCAGTTACCCGCGGCCAAATCAGCCCCAGCATTTT. It specifies CASSYPRPNQPQHF.

CDR3 loop: CASIREGATYEQYF. The CDR3 DNA follows: TGTGCCAGCATCCGGGAGGGGGCAACCTACGAGCAGTACTTC. V usage is TRBV28 and J usage is TRBJ2-7; a possible D gene is TRBD2 (8 bases). The V and J ends lost 7 bases and 2 bases respectively, with 15 bases between them. Germline CDR1 reads MDHEN; CDR2 reads SYDVKM. CDR3 length equals 14 residues.

The chain joins TRBV18 to TRBJ1-4; a weak D match, TRBD1 (6 bases). The ends were cut back, 3 bases at V and 8 bases at J, with 22 bases in the middle. Looked up from germline, CDR1 is KGHSH and CDR2 is LQKENI. CDR3 length equals 17 residues. Here the CDR3 reads CASSPGANRAEEEKLFF. The CDR3 region has the DNA TGTGCCAGCTCACCTGGGGCAAACAGGGCCGAGGAAGAAAAACTGTTTTTT.

Points on this clone: At one end the junction does not follow the germline gene, possibly because of a read error. This chain uses TRBV5-1 with TRBJ2-5, with 11 nucleotides matching TRBD2. From germline, CDR1 is SGHRS and CDR2 YFSETQ. The CDR3 is made up of 13 amino acids. The CDR3, as DNA: TGCGCCAGCGGCTTAGCGGGAGGGGAGACCCAGTACTTC. It specifies CASGLAGGETQYF.

The V gene is TRBV30, the J gene TRBJ1-5, with D possibly matching TRBD1 (6 bases). Per the germline V gene, CDR1 is GTSNPN and CDR2 is SVGIG (reference sequence). This CDR3 contains 13 residues. V was pared by 2 bases and J by 5 bases, with 10 bases between. The DNA for the CDR3 is TGTGCCTGGAGTTTGTCAGGGGATCAGCCCCAGCATTTT. Translation: CAWSLSGDQPQHF.

This clone was counted once. The chain links TRBV5-4 to TRBJ2-1; D is perhaps TRBD1 (5 bases). There are 13 residues in the CDR3. Trimming left V 1 base short and J 8 bases short, with 10 bases between. Germline assignment: CDR1 SGHNT and CDR2 YYREEE (reference sequence). The CDR3 DNA is TGTGCCAGCAGCTTGTCAGGGTCTTATGAGCAGTTCTTC. Translated, it gives CASSLSGSYEQFF.

The chain joins TRBV4-1 to TRBJ2-3; 7 bases line up with TRBD1. Per germline, CDR1 MGHRA and CDR2 YSYEKL. The CDR3 covers 16 residues. With 4 bases clipped from V and 3 bases from J, the junction kept 10 bases outside the gene matches. In DNA, the CDR3 is TGCGCCAGCAGCCGAAAAACAGGGGTTAGTACAGATACGCAGTATTTT. Residues: CASSRKTGVSTDTQYF.

The chain recombines TRBV7-3 with TRBJ2-5; 10 bases are shared with TRBD2. The CDR3 is 15 residues long. J was trimmed by 2 bases and V by 7 bases; bases with no gene match: 7. CDR1 and CDR2 from the germline V gene are SGHTA and FQGTGA. The CDR3 DNA reads as TGTGCCAGCAAAAGAGCGGGAGGGGCTCAAGAGACCCAGTACTTC. Translation gives CASKRAGGAQETQYF.

This sequence joins TRBV6-5 and TRBJ2-1; possibly TRBD1 for D (5 bases). V lost 2 bases to trimming and J lost 10 bases, with 12 bases between them. From germline, CDR1 is MNHEY and CDR2 SVGAGI. The CDR3 covers 13 residues. The CDR3, as DNA: TGTGCCAGCAGTTACAGTCAGGGTAGCGAGCAGTTCTTC. It specifies CASSYSQGSEQFF.

The genes are TRBV28 and TRBJ2-7; TRBD1 is a possible D gene (6 bases). The CDR3 has 15 residues. Germline V gives CDR1 MDHEN, CDR2 SYDVKM. V was pared by 7 bases and J by 0 bases, with 16 bases between. In DNA, the CDR3 is TGTGCCAGCACTACAGGGCCGAAGAACTCCTACGAGCAGTACTTC. This gives the protein CASTTGPKNSYEQYF.

The chain recombines TRBV19 with TRBJ2-4; perhaps TRBD1 as D (6 bases). V lost 3 bases, J lost 2 bases, and 14 bases lay in between. There are 16 residues in the CDR3. CDR1 and CDR2 from the germline V gene are LNHDA and SQIVND (reference sequence). The CDR3 bases are TGTGCCAGTAGTATGACGGGCAGGGGATCCAAAAACATTCAGTACTTC. Protein sequence: CASSMTGRGSKNIQYF.

The J gene is TRBJ1-2, the V gene TRBV28, with D possibly being TRBD1 (6 bases). The CDR3 totals 15 residues. CDR1 and CDR2 (germline): MDHEN, SYDVKM. Deletions cut 3 bases from V and 4 bases from J, with 15 bases between. CDR3 DNA: TGTGCCAGCAGTTTTCCGAGGGGGTCTGGCTATGGCTACACCTTC. Translating it yields CASSFPRGSGYGYTF.

The rearrangement uses TRBV10-3 and TRBJ1-1; tentatively, D is TRBD1 (6 bases). This CDR3 spans 14 amino acids. V shed 5 bases and J shed 4 bases, with 14 bases lying between them. Germline V gives CDR1 ENHRY, CDR2 SYGVKD. This CDR3 reads CAISSTGFGTEAFF. The CDR3 DNA reads as TGTGCCATCAGTAGTACAGGGTTCGGCACTGAAGCTTTCTTT.

The chain has TRBV18 and TRBJ2-3; possibly TRBD2 for D (6 bases). CDR3 length: 12 residues. Germline CDR1 is KGHSH and CDR2 is LQKENI. V was clipped by 8 bases and J by 9 bases, with 15 bases between them. Here the CDR3 reads CASRSAAGTQYF. The DNA of the CDR3 is TGTGCCAGCAGATCTGCTGCGGGGACGCAGTATTTT.

The V call is TRBV20-1, the J call TRBJ1-1; D is undetermined. V shed 3 bases and J shed 5 bases, with 10 bases lying between them. Germline assignment: CDR1 DFQATT and CDR2 SNEGSKA (reference sequence). This CDR3 spans 12 amino acids. This CDR3 reads CSASGGRTEAFF. CDR3 DNA sequence: TGCAGTGCTAGTGGAGGGCGGACTGAAGCTTTCTTT.

The genes are TRBV4-2 and TRBJ1-5, with a possible D match to TRBD1 (5 bases). Germline CDR1 and CDR2: LGHNA and YNFKEQ. The CDR3 runs 14 residues. V was pared by 0 bases and J by 7 bases, with 10 bases between. CDR3 DNA: TGTGCCAGCAGCCAAGATAGGGGTGGCCAGCCCCAGCATTTT. This gives the protein CASSQDRGGQPQHF.

V usage is TRBV24-1 and J usage is TRBJ2-1, with TRBD1 as a possible D gene (6 bases). The germline V gene encodes CDR1 KGHDR and CDR2 SFDVKD. The CDR3 covers 13 residues. Deletions cut 6 bases from V and 4 bases from J, with 9 bases between. The CDR3 reads CATSSRGYNEQFF. The DNA of the CDR3 is TGTGCCACCAGTTCTAGGGGGTACAATGAGCAGTTCTTC.

The V gene is TRBV12-3 or TRBV12-4, the J gene TRBJ1-3; 7 bases are shared with TRBD1. The CDR3 contains 13 residues. J gave up 8 bases and V 8 bases, and 9 bases lay outside the gene matches. CDR3 coding DNA: TGTGCCAGCGTTAAACAGGGGAAAGACACCATATATTTT. Protein: CASVKQGKDTIYF.

This clone is a singleton in its sample. This sequence joins TRBV18 and TRBJ1-2; 11 bases match TRBD1. The CDR3 has 14 residues. V lost 4 bases and J lost 4; bases outside the gene matches: 2. The germline gives CDR1 KGHSH, CDR2 LQKENI. The chain's CDR3 is CASSLGQGGYGYTF. CDR3 bases: TGTGCCAGCTCACTGGGACAGGGGGGCTATGGCTACACCTTC.

This sequence joins TRBV27 and TRBJ1-6, with 7 bases aligning to TRBD1. The ends lost 2 bases at V and 8 bases at J; junction bases unmatched: 6. This CDR3 spans 15 amino acids. Germline-derived CDR1 and CDR2 are MNHEY and SMNVEV (reference sequence). CDR3 nucleotides: TGTGCCAGCAGTTTAATAGGGGGCTTGCATTCACCCCTCCACTTT. Translated: CASSLIGGLHSPLHF.

The chain combines TRBV10-2 with TRBJ2-7, with 7 positions matching TRBD2. Per the germline V gene, CDR1 is WSHSY and CDR2 is SAAADI. This CDR3 is 15 amino acids long. Trimming took 6 bases from V and 2 from J; bases not matched to a gene: 10. CDR3 DNA sequence: TGCGCCAGCAGAACCGTGGGGAGGGGAACCTACGAGCAGTACTTC. Encoded protein: CASRTVGRGTYEQYF.

The V gene is TRBV29-1, the J gene TRBJ1-2; TRBD1 matches at 7 bases. The CDR3 sequence is 14 residues long. Germline V lookup: CDR1 SQVTM, CDR2 ANQGSEA. V shed 6 bases and J 2 bases; nucleotides not matched to a gene: 9. As DNA, the CDR3 is TGCAGCGTGGATGCAGGGGGTGCCAACTATGGCTACACCTTC. Translation gives CSVDAGGANYGYTF.

The CDR3 loop is CASSYRGQAFF. In nucleotides, the CDR3 is TGTGCCAGCAGTTACAGGGGGCAAGCTTTCTTT. The V gene is TRBV28, the J gene TRBJ1-1; 9 bases map to TRBD1. This CDR3 spans 11 amino acids. Germline V gene data show CDR1 as MDHEN and CDR2 as SYDVKM. J was trimmed by 9 bases and V by 4 bases; bases with no gene match: 0.

This chain links TRBV18 with TRBJ1-1; TRBD1 matches 8 bases. J gave up 4 bases and V 3 bases, and 4 bases lay outside the gene matches. Germline CDR1 KGHSH, CDR2 LQKENI. The CDR3 runs to 14 residues. CDR3 sequence (DNA): TGTGCCAGCTCACCGGCAGGGGGCGGCACTGAAGCTTTCTTT. It yields the protein CASSPAGGGTEAFF.

The chain employs TRBV5-6 and TRBJ1-1; a possible D gene is TRBD1 (5 bases). Between the trimmed V and J ends, which lost 0 bases and 1 base, there was a span of 10 bases. From germline, CDR1 is SGHDT and CDR2 YYEEEE. The CDR3 covers 15 residues. CDR3 sequence reads: CASSLVDSKNTEAFF. The CDR3 bases are TGTGCCAGCAGCTTGGTAGACAGCAAGAACACTGAAGCTTTCTTT.

The rearrangement links TRBV6-5 to TRBJ1-6, with 7 bases aligning to TRBD1. CDR1 and CDR2 (germline): MNHEY, SVGAGI. The trim removed 0 bases at V and 7 bases at J, leaving 0 bases unmatched. CDR3 length: 14 amino acids. CDR3 nucleotide sequence: TGTGCCAGCAGTTACTCGGGACAGAATTCACCCCTCCACTTT. Translating it yields CASSYSGQNSPLHF.